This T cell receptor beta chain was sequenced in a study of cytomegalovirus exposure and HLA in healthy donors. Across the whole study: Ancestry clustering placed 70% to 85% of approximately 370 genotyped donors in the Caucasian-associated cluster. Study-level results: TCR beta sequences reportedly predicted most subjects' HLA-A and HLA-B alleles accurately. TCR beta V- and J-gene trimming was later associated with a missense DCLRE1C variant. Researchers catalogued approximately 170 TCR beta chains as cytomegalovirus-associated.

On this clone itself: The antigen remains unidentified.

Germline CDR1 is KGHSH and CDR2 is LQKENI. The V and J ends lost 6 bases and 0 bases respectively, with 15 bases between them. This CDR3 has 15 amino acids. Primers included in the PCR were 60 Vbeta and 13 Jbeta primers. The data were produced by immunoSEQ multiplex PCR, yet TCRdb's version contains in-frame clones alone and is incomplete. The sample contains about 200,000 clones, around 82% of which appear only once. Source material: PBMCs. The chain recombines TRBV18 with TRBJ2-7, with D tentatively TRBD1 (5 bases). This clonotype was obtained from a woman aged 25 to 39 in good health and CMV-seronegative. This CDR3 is CASSSPQGSSYEQYF. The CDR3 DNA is TGTGCCAGCTCCTCCCCCCAGGGAAGCTCCTACGAGCAGTACTTC.